Presented here are 15 T cell receptor beta chains from one specimen sequenced in a study of cytomegalovirus exposure and HLA in healthy donors. The data were produced by immunoSEQ multiplex PCR, yet TCRdb's version contains in-frame clones alone and is incomplete. The table has about 220,000 clones, 65% to 85% seen once. The sequencing sample was made of PBMCs. Source of these receptors: a woman between 25 and 40 years old in good health and CMV-seropositive.

The gene calls are TRBV27 and TRBJ2-5; D could derive from TRBD1 or TRBD2 (5 bases each). Trimming stripped 5 bases from V and 5 bases from J, with 12 bases between. Germline V gene lookup returns CDR1 MNHEY and CDR2 SMNVEV (reference sequence). This CDR3 is 13 amino acids long. CDR3 bases: TGTGCCAGCAGTCGGGACCTAGGTGAGACCCAGTACTTC. This codes for CASSRDLGETQYF.

The chain has TRBV7-3 and TRBJ2-3; 7 nucleotides align to TRBD2. V gave up 5 bases and J gave up 2 bases; unmatched junction bases: 7. Germline V gene data show CDR1 as SGHTA and CDR2 as FQGTGA. This CDR3 has 15 amino acids. The CDR3 loop reads CASSKQAGLTDTQYF. CDR3 nucleotides: TGTGCCAGCAGCAAACAAGCGGGACTCACAGATACGCAGTATTTT.

This sequence joins TRBV27 and TRBJ1-1; 11 positions match TRBD1. The CDR3 contains 15 residues. V trimming: 7 bases; J trimming: 5 bases; junction bases outside the gene matches: 9. Per the germline V gene, CDR1 is MNHEY and CDR2 is SMNVEV (reference sequence). CDR3 sequence: CASNLGQGAYTEAFF. In nucleotides, the CDR3 is TGTGCCAGCAACCTTGGACAGGGGGCTTATACTGAAGCTTTCTTT.

The V call is TRBV9, the J call TRBJ2-1; a possible D gene is TRBD2 (6 bases). The germline V and J ends were trimmed by 3 bases and 2 bases, with 9 bases remaining between them. In germline, CDR1 is SGDLS, CDR2 YYNGEE. CDR3 size: 14 residues. In nucleotides, the CDR3 is TGTGCCAGCAGCGCAGCGGGTACCTACAATGAGCAGTTCTTC. It yields the protein CASSAAGTYNEQFF.

The genes are TRBV28 and TRBJ1-2, with TRBD1 matching over 9 bases. Germline V CDR1 and CDR2: MDHEN, SYDVKM. J was trimmed by 3 bases and V by 3 bases; bases with no gene match: 2. The CDR3 extends over 14 amino acids. The chain's CDR3 is CASSLDRGHYGYTF. The CDR3 bases are TGTGCCAGCAGTTTGGACAGGGGCCACTATGGCTACACCTTC.

This rearrangement joins TRBV4-2 to TRBJ2-7, with 9 bases aligning to TRBD2. Germline values: CDR1 LGHNA, CDR2 YNFKEQ. V was clipped by 0 bases and J by 1 base; unmatched bases: 4. The CDR3 consists of 16 residues. This CDR3 reads CASSQEAGGESYEQYF. Written as DNA, the CDR3 is TGTGCCAGCAGCCAAGAGGCGGGAGGGGAATCCTACGAGCAGTACTTC.

The chain is built from TRBV27 and TRBJ1-1; no clear D. V shed 3 bases and J shed 1 base, with 6 bases lying between them. Germline V gene lookup returns CDR1 MNHEY and CDR2 SMNVEV (reference sequence). This CDR3 is built from 13 residues. The CDR3 nucleotides are TGTGCCAGCAGTTTGGTGTGGAACACTGAAGCTTTCTTT. Translated, it gives CASSLVWNTEAFF.

The gene calls are TRBV5-6 and TRBJ2-1; tentative D call: TRBD2 (5 bases). The V end lost 4 bases, the J end lost 4 bases, and 21 bases lay between the germline ends. This CDR3 contains 17 residues. The V gene's germline CDR1 is SGHDT and CDR2 YYEEEE. Written as DNA, the CDR3 is TGTGCCAGCAGCCATCGGACTCATTCACCCCTTTACAATGAGCAGTTCTTC. It yields the protein CASSHRTHSPLYNEQFF. Full variable domain (missing parts from reference TRBV5-6 and TRBJ2-1): DAGVTQSPTHLIKTRGQQVTLRCSPKSGHDTVSWYQQALGQGPQFIFQYYEEEERQRGNFPDRFSGHQFPNYSSELNVNALLLGDSALYLCASSHRTHSPLYNEQFFGPGTRLTVL.

This clone appeared once. V and J are TRBV28 and TRBJ1-2, with D unclear. This CDR3 is 11 amino acids long. Between the trimmed V and J ends, which lost 10 bases and 6 bases, there was a span of 12 bases. From germline, CDR1 is MDHEN and CDR2 SYDVKM. Here the CDR3 reads CAIRAEDGYTF. DNA for the CDR3: TGTGCCATCCGGGCCGAGGATGGCTACACCTTC.

The J gene is TRBJ1-2, the V gene TRBV15; D possibly corresponds to TRBD1 (5 bases). V dropped 9 bases and J dropped 2 bases, with 10 bases sitting between them. Germline V CDR1 and CDR2: LNHNV, YYDKDF (reference sequence). The CDR3 has 12 residues. CDR3 nucleotide sequence: TGTGCCACGGCCAGGGACAACTATGGCTACACCTTC. Its translation is CATARDNYGYTF.

J is TRBJ2-7 and V is TRBV9; D is undetermined. The CDR3 spans 14 residues. The V end was cut by 4 bases, the J end by 1 base, with 12 bases between. Looked up from germline, CDR1 is SGDLS and CDR2 is YYNGEE. CDR3 sequence (DNA): TGTGCCAGCAGCCCTCGACCGCTTTCCTACGAGCAGTACTTC. Its translation: CASSPRPLSYEQYF. The full variable domain, completed using reference TRBV9 and TRBJ2-7, is DSGVTQTPKHLITATGQRVTLRCSPRSGDLSVYWYQQSLDQGLQFLIQYYNGEERAKGNILERFSAQQFPDLHSELNLSSLELGDSALYFCASSPRPLSYEQYFGPGTRLTVT.

This clone was picked up a small number of times. This chain uses TRBV18 with TRBJ1-5, with TRBD1 as a possible D gene (5 bases). V lost 3 bases and J 1 base, leaving 10 bases between the germline ends. Germline V CDR1 and CDR2: KGHSH, LQKENI. This CDR3 has 15 residues. CDR3 sequence (DNA): TGTGCCAGCTCACCTCCGGACACCAGCAATCAGCCCCAGCATTTT. It specifies CASSPPDTSNQPQHF.

This clone has only one observation. V usage is TRBV18 and J usage is TRBJ1-3, with 7 bases lining up with TRBD1. J was trimmed by 2 bases and V by 5 bases; bases with no gene match: 0. There are 13 residues in the CDR3. Germline V gene lookup returns CDR1 KGHSH and CDR2 LQKENI. The CDR3 spells CASSGQAGNTIYF. The CDR3 bases are TGTGCCAGCTCAGGACAGGCTGGAAACACCATATATTTT.

V gene TRBV2 combines with J gene TRBJ2-3; 7 bases are shared with TRBD2. The germline CDR1 and CDR2 sequences are SNHLY and FYNNEI. The CDR3 runs to 15 residues. Trimming cost V 7 bases and J 5 bases; bases outside gene matches: 12. CDR3 residues: CASTKNLGGRDTQYF. The DNA for the CDR3 is TGTGCCAGCACCAAAAACTTGGGAGGGCGAGATACGCAGTATTTT.

The gene calls are TRBV6-5 and TRBJ1-1, with no clear D. CDR1 is MNHEY and CDR2 is SVGAGI in the germline V gene. The ends were cut back, 4 bases at V and 1 base at J, with 7 bases in the middle. The length of the CDR3 is 13 residues. CDR3 nucleotide sequence: TGTGCCAGCAGTTTCGACGGGAACACTGAAGCTTTCTTT. Protein product: CASSFDGNTEAFF.